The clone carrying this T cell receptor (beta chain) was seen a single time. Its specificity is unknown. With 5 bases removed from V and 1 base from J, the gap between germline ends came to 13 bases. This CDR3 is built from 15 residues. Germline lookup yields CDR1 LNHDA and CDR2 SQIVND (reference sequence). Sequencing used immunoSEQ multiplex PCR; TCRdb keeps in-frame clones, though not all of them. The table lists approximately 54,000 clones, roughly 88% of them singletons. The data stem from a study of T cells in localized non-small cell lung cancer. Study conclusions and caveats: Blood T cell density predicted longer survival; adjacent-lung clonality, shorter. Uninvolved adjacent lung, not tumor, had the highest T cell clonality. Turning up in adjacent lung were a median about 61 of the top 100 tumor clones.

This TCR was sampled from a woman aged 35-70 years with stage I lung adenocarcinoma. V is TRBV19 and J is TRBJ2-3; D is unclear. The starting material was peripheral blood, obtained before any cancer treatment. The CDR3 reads CASSPSPSRTDTQYF. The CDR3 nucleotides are TGTGCCAGTAGTCCCTCGCCATCTCGCACAGATACGCAGTATTTT. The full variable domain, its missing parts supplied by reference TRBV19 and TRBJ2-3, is DGGITQSPKYLFRKEGQNVTLSCEQNLNHDAMYWYRQDPGQGLRLIYYSQIVNDFQKGDIAEGYSVSREKKESFPLTVTSAQKNPTAFYLCASSPSPSRTDTQYFGPGTRLTVL.